The 14 T cell receptor beta chains below come from one sample, sequenced in a study of post-analysis software for immune sequencing data (dated by TCRdb to 2015 to 2017). Receptors were amplified or captured by PCR. Sequencing relied on an Illumina HiSeq 2500. Unique molecular identifiers were incorporated into TCR beta cDNA libraries to reduce PCR and sequencing biases. The public reads were reanalyzed by TCRdb: fastp trimming at Q25, MiXCR alignment, in-frame beta chains only. A single entry per CDR3 protein holds the most common genes and DNA from its merged rows. This sample comprises over 250,000 distinct CDR3 sequences, around 34% of them detected only once. The top ten constitute around 5.2% of the sample. Paper-wide results and their limitations: Patients showed significantly higher frequencies than controls for a handful of TRBV segments, among them TRBV5-6, TRBV5-1 and TRBV20-1.

Their specific antigens are unknown. Sequencing input: blood. These receptors were collected from a girl aged 5-17 years with multiple sclerosis.

This chain connects TRBV11-2 to TRBJ2-3, with D perhaps assigned TRBD1 or TRBD2 (5 bases each). The CDR3 extends over 15 amino acids. Germline V CDR1 and CDR2: SGHAT, FQNNGV. V lost 5 bases and J 2 bases, leaving 14 bases between the germline ends. CDR3 nucleotides: TGTGCCAGCAGCCCCAGTTTGGGGGACACAGATACGCAGTATTTT. This translates into CASSPSLGDTDTQYF.

The table lists this clonotype with many counts. CDR3 residues: CSASRPAGGSYNEQFF. The CDR3 DNA is TGCAGTGCCTCCCGACCCGCGGGAGGCTCCTACAATGAGCAGTTCTTC. The V gene is TRBV20-1, the J gene TRBJ2-1; 8 bases align to TRBD2. The V gene's germline CDR1 is DFQATT and CDR2 SNEGSKA (reference sequence). V was clipped by 6 bases and J by 0 bases; unmatched bases: 10. The CDR3 is made up of 16 amino acids.

As for this clonotype: A much bigger clone sits one base away, suggesting this may be a read error. The genes are TRBV7-3 and TRBJ2-3, with D perhaps assigned TRBD1 or TRBD2 (6 bases each). CDR1 and CDR2 from the germline V gene are SGHTA and FQGTGA. The CDR3 loop spans 15 amino acids. Written as DNA, the CDR3 is TGTACCAGCAGCCGCTCCGCCGGGGGCTCAGATACGCAGTATTTT. Translating gives CTSSRSAGGSDTQYF.

In this sample, this clonotype turned up many times. The chain links TRBV20-1 to TRBJ2-5, with 9 bases matching TRBD2. The V gene's germline CDR1 is DFQATT and CDR2 SNEGSKA (reference sequence). V lost 2 bases, J lost 5 bases, and 6 bases stayed unmatched. CDR3 length equals 14 residues. As DNA, the CDR3 is TGCAGTGCTAGAACGACTAGCGGAGGGGAGACCCAGTACTTC. The encoded protein is CSARTTSGGETQYF.

This CDR3 is CASSDRGAYTEAFF. The CDR3 bases are TGCGCCAGCAGTGACCGGGGTGCGTACACTGAAGCTTTCTTT. The V gene is TRBV10-1, the J gene TRBJ1-1; D uncertain. The germline V gene encodes CDR1 WNHNN and CDR2 SYGVQD (reference sequence). This CDR3 contains 14 residues. V lost 3 bases and J lost 3, with 11 bases in between.

The chain is built from TRBV20-1 and TRBJ2-7; no clear D gene. The V end lost 0 bases, the J end lost 0 bases, and 12 bases lay between the germline ends. The CDR3 consists of 15 residues. Germline lookup yields CDR1 DFQATT and CDR2 SNEGSKA (reference sequence). The CDR3 nucleotides are TGCAGTGCTAGAGATTCGTCTGGGCTCTCCTACGAGCAGTACTTC. Its protein is CSARDSSGLSYEQYF.

The J gene is TRBJ2-1, the V gene TRBV5-1; TRBD2 agrees at 11 bases. Unmatched junction bases numbered 9, after V lost 3 bases and J lost 7 bases. Germline CDR1 is SGHRS and CDR2 is YFSETQ. CDR3 length: 16 residues. The DNA for the CDR3 is TGCGCCAGCAGCTCCCCACTAGCGGGGGCGAGGAATGAGCAGTTCTTC. It encodes CASSSPLAGARNEQFF.

The CDR3, as DNA: TGCAGTGCTAGAGATCCGGCAGGGGGAGATACGCAGTATTTT. It is translated as CSARDPAGGDTQYF. The rearrangement uses TRBV20-1 and TRBJ2-3; 7 bases line up with TRBD1. J was trimmed by 5 bases and V by 0 bases; bases with no gene match: 5. Germline values: CDR1 DFQATT, CDR2 SNEGSKA (reference sequence). CDR3 length: 14 amino acids.

A note on this clonotype: This may be a read error, as it is one base from a much larger clone. The chain uses TRBV3-1 and TRBJ2-5; perhaps D is TRBD1 or TRBD2 (5 bases each). This CDR3 contains 17 residues. CDR1 is LGHDT, CDR2 YNNKEL, per germline (reference sequence). V lost 4 bases and J lost 1, with 19 bases in between. In DNA, the CDR3 is TGTGCCAGCAGCCGAGATAGGGGCGGGCCCCTCCAAGAGACCCAGTACTTC. Protein product: CASSRDRGGPLQETQYF.

The chain carries TRBV5-1 and TRBJ1-1; the match to TRBD1 covers 7 bases. Trimming cost V 1 base and J 2 bases; bases outside gene matches: 5. The germline CDR1 and CDR2 sequences are SGHRS and YFSETQ. This CDR3 has 15 residues. Here the CDR3 DNA reads TGCGCCAGCAGCTTGTCCGGGACAGACAACACTGAAGCTTTCTTT. Residues: CASSLSGTDNTEAFF.

Details on this clonotype: The junction shows a germline mismatch at one end, possibly a read error. This rearrangement joins TRBV7-2 to TRBJ2-3; no definite D call. The germline V gene has CDR1 SGHTA and CDR2 FQGNSA. This CDR3 region has 13 residues. Here the CDR3 DNA reads TGTGCCAGCAGCTTAATTAGCACAAATACGCAGTATTTT. It codes for CASSLISTNTQYF.

Many counts were recorded for this clonotype. The genes are TRBV5-8 and TRBJ2-1; D gene unclear. The CDR3 has 13 residues. The germline CDR1 and CDR2 sequences are SGHTS and YDEGEE. V was shortened by 1 base and J by 2 bases, with 4 bases between the two germline ends. The CDR3, as DNA: TGTGCCAGCAGCTTGATCACCTACAATGAGCAGTTCTTC. Protein sequence: CASSLITYNEQFF.

This clonotype was seen at least ten times. V is TRBV10-3 and J is TRBJ2-3; either TRBD1 or TRBD2 may supply D (7 bases each). CDR1 is ENHRY and CDR2 is SYGVKD in the germline V gene. The CDR3 is 14 residues long. V gave up 4 bases and J gave up 5 bases, with 13 bases separating them. CDR3 nucleotide sequence: TGTGCCATCAGTGGGGCAGGGGGGGGAGATACGCAGTATTTT. Its protein product is CAISGAGGGDTQYF.

This clonotype was seen ten or more times. The chain couples TRBV25-1 to TRBJ1-4; 7 nucleotides match TRBD1. The length of the CDR3 is 15 residues. The trim removed 1 base at V and 8 bases at J, leaving 7 bases unmatched. Germline V gene lookup returns CDR1 MGHDK and CDR2 SYGVNS. This CDR3 is CASSESVVGQEKLFF. CDR3 sequence (DNA): TGTGCCAGCAGTGAATCTGTAGTGGGACAGGAAAAACTGTTTTTT.